This T cell receptor beta chain was sequenced during a study of cytomegalovirus exposure and HLA in healthy donors. The PCR ran on 60 Vbeta and 13 Jbeta primers. Sequenced by immunoSEQ multiplex PCR; TCRdb stores in-frame clones only, minus some. The sample comprises 25,000 or so clones, just under 80% of which are singletons, and about 4.2% rests with the top ten. Germline CDR1 is MNHEY and CDR2 is SVGAGI. This CDR3 spans 13 amino acids. The ends were cut back, 6 bases at V and 7 bases at J, with 15 bases in the middle. Only a few counts were recorded for this clone. The material sequenced was PBMCs. The chain recombines TRBV6-5 with TRBJ2-5; D gene unclear. The clonotype comes from a male donor in good health and CMV-seronegative. In DNA form, the CDR3 reads TGTGCCAGCAGCCCCGGGTCGCTATGGACCCAGTACTTC. Its protein is CASSPGSLWTQYF.